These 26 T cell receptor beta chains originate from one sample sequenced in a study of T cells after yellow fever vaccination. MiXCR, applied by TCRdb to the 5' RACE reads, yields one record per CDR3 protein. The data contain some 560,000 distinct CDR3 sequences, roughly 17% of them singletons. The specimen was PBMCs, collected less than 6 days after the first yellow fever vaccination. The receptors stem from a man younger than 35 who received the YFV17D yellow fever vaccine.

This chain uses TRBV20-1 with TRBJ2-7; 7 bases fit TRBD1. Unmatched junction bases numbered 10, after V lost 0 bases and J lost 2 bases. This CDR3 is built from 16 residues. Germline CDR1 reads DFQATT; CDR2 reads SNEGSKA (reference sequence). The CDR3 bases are TGCAGTGCTAGAGACGTACAGGGGTATGGGGCCTACGAGCAGTACGTC. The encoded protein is CSARDVQGYGAYEQYV.

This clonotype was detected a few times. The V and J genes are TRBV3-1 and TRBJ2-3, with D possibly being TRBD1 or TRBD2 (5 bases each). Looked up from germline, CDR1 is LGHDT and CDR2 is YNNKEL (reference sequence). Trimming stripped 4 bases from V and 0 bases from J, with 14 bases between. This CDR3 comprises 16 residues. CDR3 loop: CASSPLGTGSTDTQYF. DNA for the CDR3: TGTGCCAGCAGCCCCCTGGGGACGGGGAGCACAGATACGCAGTATTTT.

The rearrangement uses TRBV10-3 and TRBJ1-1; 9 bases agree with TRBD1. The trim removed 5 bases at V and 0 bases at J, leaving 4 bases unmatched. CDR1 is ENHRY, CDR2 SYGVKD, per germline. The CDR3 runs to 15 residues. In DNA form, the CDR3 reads TGTGCCATCAGTCGGACAGGGGACATGAACACTGAAGCTTTCTTT. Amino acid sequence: CAISRTGDMNTEAFF.

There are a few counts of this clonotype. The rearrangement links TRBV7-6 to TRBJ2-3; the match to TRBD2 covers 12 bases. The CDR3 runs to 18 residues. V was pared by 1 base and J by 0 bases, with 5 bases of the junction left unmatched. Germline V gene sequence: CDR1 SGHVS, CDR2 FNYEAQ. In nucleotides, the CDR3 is TGTGCCAGCAGCTTAGTGACTAGCGGGGGCCTCAGCACAGATACGCAGTATTTT. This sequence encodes CASSLVTSGGLSTDTQYF.

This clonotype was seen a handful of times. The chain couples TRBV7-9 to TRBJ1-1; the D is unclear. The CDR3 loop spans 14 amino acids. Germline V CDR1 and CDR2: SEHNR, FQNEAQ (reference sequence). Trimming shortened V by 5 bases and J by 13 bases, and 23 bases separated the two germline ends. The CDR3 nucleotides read TGTGCCAGCAGCCTCTTAACTCCGGCCCCCCGGGGTTTCTTT. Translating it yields CASSLLTPAPRGFF.

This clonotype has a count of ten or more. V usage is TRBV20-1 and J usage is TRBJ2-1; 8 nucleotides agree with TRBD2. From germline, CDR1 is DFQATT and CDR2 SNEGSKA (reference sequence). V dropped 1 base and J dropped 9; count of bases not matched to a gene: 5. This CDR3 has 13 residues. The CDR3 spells CSARGVSGIEQFF. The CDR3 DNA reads TGCAGTGCTAGAGGGGTTAGCGGGATTGAGCAGTTCTTC.

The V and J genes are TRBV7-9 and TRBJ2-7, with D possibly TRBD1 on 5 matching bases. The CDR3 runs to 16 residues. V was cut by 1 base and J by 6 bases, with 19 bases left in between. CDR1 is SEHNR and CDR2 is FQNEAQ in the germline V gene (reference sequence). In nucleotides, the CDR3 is TGTGCCAGCAGCTTAGGCGCGGTGGGGAAGGGGCTCGAGCAGTACTTC. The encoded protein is CASSLGAVGKGLEQYF.

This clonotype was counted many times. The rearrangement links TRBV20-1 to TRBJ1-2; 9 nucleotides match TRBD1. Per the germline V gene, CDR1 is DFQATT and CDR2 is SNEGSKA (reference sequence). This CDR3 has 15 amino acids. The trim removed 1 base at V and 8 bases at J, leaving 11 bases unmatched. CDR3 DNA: TGCAGTGCTAGAGGGTACCGGGACAGGGATGGGGGCTACACCTTC. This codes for CSARGYRDRDGGYTF.

For the CDR3, the DNA is TGCGCCAGCAGCCGTTGGACAGGATTCGCCACAGATACGCAGTATTTT. Translation: CASSRWTGFATDTQYF. This sequence joins TRBV4-1 and TRBJ2-3; 7 bases map to TRBD1. This CDR3 spans 16 amino acids. Germline CDR1 MGHRA, CDR2 YSYEKL. V lost 4 bases to trimming and J lost 2 bases; unmatched junction nucleotides: 9.

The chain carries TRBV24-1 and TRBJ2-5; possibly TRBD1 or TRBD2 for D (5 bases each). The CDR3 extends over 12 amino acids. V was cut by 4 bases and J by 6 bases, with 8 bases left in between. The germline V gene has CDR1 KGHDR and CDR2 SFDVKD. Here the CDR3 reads CATSEGEKTQYF. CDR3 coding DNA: TGTGCCACCAGTGAGGGGGAGAAGACCCAGTACTTC.

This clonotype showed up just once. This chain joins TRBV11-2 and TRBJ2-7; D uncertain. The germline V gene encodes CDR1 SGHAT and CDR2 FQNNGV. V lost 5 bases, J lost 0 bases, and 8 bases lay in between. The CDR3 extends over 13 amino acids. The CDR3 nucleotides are TGTGCCAGCAGCGTCACCAGCTCCTACGAGCAGTACTTC. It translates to CASSVTSSYEQYF. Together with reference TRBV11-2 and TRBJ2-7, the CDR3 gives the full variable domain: EAGVAQSPRYKIIEKRQSVAFWCNPISGHATLYWYQQILGQGPKLLIQFQNNGVVDDSQLPKDRFSAERLKGVDSTLKIQPAKLEDSAVYLCASSVTSSYEQYFGPGTRLTVT.

CDR3 sequence reads: CASRGGGWGTDTQYF. In nucleotides, the CDR3 is TGTGCCAGCAGAGGCGGGGGGTGGGGCACAGATACGCAGTATTTT. V gene TRBV7-9 combines with J gene TRBJ2-3; 8 bases map to TRBD2. J was trimmed by 1 base and V by 6 bases; bases with no gene match: 6. Germline V CDR1 and CDR2: SEHNR, FQNEAQ (reference sequence). The CDR3 covers 15 residues.

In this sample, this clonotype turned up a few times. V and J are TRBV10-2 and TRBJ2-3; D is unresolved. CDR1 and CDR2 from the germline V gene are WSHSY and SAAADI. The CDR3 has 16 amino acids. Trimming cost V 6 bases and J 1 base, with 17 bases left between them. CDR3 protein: CASSAFIWVGTDTQYF. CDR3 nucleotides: TGCGCCAGCAGCGCTTTCATCTGGGTAGGCACAGATACGCAGTATTTT.

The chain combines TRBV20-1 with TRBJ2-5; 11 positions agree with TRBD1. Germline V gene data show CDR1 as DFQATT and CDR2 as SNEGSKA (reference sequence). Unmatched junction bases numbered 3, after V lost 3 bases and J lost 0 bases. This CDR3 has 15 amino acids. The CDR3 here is CSASRDRGYQETQYF. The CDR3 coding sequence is TGCAGTGCTAGCAGGGACAGGGGGTACCAAGAGACCCAGTACTTC.

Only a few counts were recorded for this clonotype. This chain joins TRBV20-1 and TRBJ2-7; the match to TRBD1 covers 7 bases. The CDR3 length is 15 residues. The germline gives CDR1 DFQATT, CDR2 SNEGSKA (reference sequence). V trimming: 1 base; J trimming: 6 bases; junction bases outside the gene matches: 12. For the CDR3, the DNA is TGCAGTGCTAGAGCCCCGACAGGGTCGGGTTCCGAGCAGTACTTC. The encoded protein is CSARAPTGSGSEQYF.

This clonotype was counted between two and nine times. This chain's CDR3 is CASSVTGTGDEQYF. As DNA, the CDR3 is TGTGCCAGCAGCGTGACCGGGACAGGGGACGAGCAGTACTTC. The gene calls are TRBV28 and TRBJ2-7; 10 bases align to TRBD1. Germline V lookup: CDR1 MDHEN, CDR2 SYDVKM. The CDR3 totals 14 residues. Trimming cost V 6 bases and J 5 bases; bases outside gene matches: 7. Using reference TRBV28 and TRBJ2-7 for the parts outside the CDR3, the full variable domain is DVKVTQSSRYLVKRTGEKVFLECVQDMDHENMFWYRQDPGLGLRLIYFSYDVKMKEKGDIPEGYSVSREKKERFSLILESASTNQTSMYLCASSVTGTGDEQYFGPGTRLTVT.

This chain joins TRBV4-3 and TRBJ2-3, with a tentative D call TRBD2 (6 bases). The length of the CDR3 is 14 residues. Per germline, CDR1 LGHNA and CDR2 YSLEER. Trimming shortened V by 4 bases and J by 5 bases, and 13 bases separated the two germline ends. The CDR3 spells CASSPALGGDTQYF. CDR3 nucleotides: TGCGCCAGCAGCCCAGCTCTCGGGGGAGATACGCAGTATTTT.

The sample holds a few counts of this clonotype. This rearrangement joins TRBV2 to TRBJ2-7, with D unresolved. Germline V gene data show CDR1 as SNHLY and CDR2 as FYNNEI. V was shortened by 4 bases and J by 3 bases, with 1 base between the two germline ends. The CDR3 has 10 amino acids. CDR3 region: CASSVYEQYV. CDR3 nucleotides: TGTGCCAGCAGTGTCTACGAGCAGTACGTC.

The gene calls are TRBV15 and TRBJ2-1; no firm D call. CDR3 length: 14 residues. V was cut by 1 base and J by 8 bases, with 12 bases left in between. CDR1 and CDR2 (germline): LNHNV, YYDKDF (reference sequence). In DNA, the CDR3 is TGTGCCACCAGCAGAGCTGCGTCAGTCGATGAGCAGTTCTTC. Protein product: CATSRAASVDEQFF.

The CDR3 here is CASSYSEGEAFF. The CDR3, as DNA: TGTGCCAGCAGTTACTCGGAGGGTGAAGCTTTCTTT. V and J are TRBV6-5 and TRBJ1-1; no definite D call. Trimming took off 0 bases at V and 7 bases at J, with 6 bases between the two ends. This CDR3 contains 12 residues. CDR1 and CDR2 (germline): MNHEY, SVGAGI.

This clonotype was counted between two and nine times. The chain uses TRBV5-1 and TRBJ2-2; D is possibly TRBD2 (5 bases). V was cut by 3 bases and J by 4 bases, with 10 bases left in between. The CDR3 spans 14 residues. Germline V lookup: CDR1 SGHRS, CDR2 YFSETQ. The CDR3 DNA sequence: TGCGCCAGCAGCTCTTCGGCGGGCACCGGGGAGCTGTTTTTT. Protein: CASSSSAGTGELFF. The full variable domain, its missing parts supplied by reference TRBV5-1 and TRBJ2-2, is KAGVTQTPRYLIKTRGQQVTLSCSPISGHRSVSWYQQTPGQGLQFLFEYFSETQRNKGNFPGRFSGRQFSNSRSEMNVSTLELGDSALYLCASSSSAGTGELFFGEGSRLTVL.

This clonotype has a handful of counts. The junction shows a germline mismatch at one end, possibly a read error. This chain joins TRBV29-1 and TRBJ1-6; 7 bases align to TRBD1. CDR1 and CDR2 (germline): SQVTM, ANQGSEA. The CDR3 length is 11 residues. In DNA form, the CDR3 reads TGCAGCGTCTACAGAGAAACAGGGGAGGATTTT. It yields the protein CSVYRETGEDF.

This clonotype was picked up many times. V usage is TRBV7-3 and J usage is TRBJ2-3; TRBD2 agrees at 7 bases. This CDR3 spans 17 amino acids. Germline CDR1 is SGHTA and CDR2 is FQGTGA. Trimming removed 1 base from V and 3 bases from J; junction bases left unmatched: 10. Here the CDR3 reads CASSLSSRGGGTDTQYF. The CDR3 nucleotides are TGTGCCAGCAGCTTAAGTTCCCGTGGCGGGGGTACAGATACGCAGTATTTT.

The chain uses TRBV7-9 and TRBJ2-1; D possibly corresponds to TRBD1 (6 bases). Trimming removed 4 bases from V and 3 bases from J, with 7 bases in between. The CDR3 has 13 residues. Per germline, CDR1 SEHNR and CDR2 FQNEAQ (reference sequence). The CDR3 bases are TGTGCCAGCAGCTGGGACAACTACAATGAGCAGTTCTTC. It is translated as CASSWDNYNEQFF.

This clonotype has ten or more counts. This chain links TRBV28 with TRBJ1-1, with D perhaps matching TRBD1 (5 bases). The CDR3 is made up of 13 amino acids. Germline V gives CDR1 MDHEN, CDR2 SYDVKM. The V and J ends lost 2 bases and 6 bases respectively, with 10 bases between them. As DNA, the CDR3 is TGTGCCAGCAGTTTAGGGCAGGGCTCTGAAGCTTTCTTT. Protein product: CASSLGQGSEAFF.

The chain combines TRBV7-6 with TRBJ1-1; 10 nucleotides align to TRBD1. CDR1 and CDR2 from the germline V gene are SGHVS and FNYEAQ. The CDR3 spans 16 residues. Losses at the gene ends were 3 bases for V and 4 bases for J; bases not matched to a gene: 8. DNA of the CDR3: TGTGCCAGCAGCTTTCTTGAGGGACAGGGGTCCACTGAAGCTTTCTTT. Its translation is CASSFLEGQGSTEAFF.